This TCR beta chain was sequenced during a study of cytotoxic CD8 clonotypes in ibrutinib-treated CLL. Study details: Of the patients, about 12 were relapsed/refractory, around 16 treatment-naive and some 17 IGHV unmutated. Study-wide results and limits: The study found clonality rose at ibrutinib response, then fell toward baseline at progression. Relative to age-matched healthy donors, clonality at baseline was higher, and it tracked circulating CD8+ T-cell counts.

Here immunoSEQ multiplex PCR was the method, and the copy in TCRdb shows in-frame clones only, minus some. Among about 160,000 clones, roughly 77% were seen once, and the ten largest hold roughly 1.9%. As for this clone: Its specificity is not known.

Trimming shortened V by 2 bases and J by 6 bases, and 11 bases separated the two germline ends. The V gene's germline CDR1 is MNHNY and CDR2 SVGAGI (reference sequence). The CDR3 has 13 amino acids. PBMCs that had been cryopreserved were the source of 1.5 to 2.5 micrograms of genomic DNA for TCR beta libraries. The chain is built from TRBV6-6 and TRBJ2-7; D is possibly TRBD1 or TRBD2 (6 bases each). The TCR sequence derives from a human donor with chronic lymphocytic leukemia. The sequencing used PBMCs, collected after 12 months of ibrutinib treatment. The CDR3 protein is CASSYREGGEQYF. The CDR3 bases are TGTGCCAGCAGTTACCGAGAGGGGGGCGAGCAGTACTTC.